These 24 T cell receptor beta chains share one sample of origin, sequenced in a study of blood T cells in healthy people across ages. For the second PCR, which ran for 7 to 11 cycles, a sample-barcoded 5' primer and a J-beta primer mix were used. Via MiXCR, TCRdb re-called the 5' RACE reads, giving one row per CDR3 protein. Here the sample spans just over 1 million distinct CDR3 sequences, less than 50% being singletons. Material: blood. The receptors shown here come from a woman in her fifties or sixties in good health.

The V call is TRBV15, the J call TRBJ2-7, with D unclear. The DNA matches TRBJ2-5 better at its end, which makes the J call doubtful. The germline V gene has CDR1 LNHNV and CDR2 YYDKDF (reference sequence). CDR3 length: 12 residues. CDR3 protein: CATSTTFETQYF. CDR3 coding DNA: TGTGCCACCAGCACCACTTTTGAGACCCAGTACTTC.

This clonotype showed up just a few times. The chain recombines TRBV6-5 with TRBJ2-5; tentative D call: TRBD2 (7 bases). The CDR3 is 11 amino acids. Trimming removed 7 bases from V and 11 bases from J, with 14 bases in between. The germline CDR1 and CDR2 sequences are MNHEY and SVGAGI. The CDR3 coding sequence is TGTGCCAGCATTCAAGGGGGGGAGCAGTACTTC. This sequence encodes CASIQGGEQYF.

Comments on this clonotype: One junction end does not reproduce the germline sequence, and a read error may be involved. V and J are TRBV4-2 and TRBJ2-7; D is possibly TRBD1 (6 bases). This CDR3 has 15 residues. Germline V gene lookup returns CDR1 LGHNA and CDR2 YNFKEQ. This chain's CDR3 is CAGSQEGDPTYEQYF. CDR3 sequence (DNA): TGTGCCGGCAGCCAAGAGGGGGACCCTACCTACGAGCAGTACTTC.

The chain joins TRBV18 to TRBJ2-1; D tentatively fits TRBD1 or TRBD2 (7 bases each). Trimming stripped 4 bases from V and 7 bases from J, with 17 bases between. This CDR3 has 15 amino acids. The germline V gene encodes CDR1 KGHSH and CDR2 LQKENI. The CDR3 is CASSHRTRGRNEQFF. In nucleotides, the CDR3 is TGTGCCAGCTCACATAGGACTAGGGGGCGAAATGAGCAGTTCTTC.

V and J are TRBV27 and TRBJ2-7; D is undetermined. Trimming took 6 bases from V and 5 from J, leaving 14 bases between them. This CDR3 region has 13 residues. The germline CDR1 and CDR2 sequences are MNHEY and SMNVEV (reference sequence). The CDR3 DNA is TGTGCCAGCAGCACGTCCCAACACCACGAGCAGTACTTC. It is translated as CASSTSQHHEQYF.

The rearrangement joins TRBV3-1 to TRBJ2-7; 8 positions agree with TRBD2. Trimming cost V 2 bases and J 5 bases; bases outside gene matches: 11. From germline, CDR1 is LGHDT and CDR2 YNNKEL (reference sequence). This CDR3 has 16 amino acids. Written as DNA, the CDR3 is TGTGCCAGCAGCCAAAACGTCCCGGGACTAGATGACGAGCAGTACTTC. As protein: CASSQNVPGLDDEQYF.

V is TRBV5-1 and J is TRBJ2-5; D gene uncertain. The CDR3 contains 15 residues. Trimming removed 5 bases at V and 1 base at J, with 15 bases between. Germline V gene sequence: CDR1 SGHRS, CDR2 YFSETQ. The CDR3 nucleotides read TGCGCCAGCAGAAGAGGAGTACAGCCCCAAGAGACCCAGTACTTC. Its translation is CASRRGVQPQETQYF.

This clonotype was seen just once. DNA of the CDR3: TGTGCCACCAGCAGAGATCAGGACAGTTCGGAGCTGTTTTTT. It is translated as CATSRDQDSSELFF. The J gene is TRBJ2-2, the V gene TRBV15, with D possibly matching TRBD1 (6 bases). Trimming cost V 0 bases and J 10 bases, with 12 bases left between them. The CDR3 totals 14 residues. CDR1 LNHNV and CDR2 YYDKDF come from the germline V gene (reference sequence). The full variable domain, its missing parts supplied by reference TRBV15 and TRBJ2-2, is DAMVIQNPRYQVTQFGKPVTLSCSQTLNHNVMYWYQQKSSQAPKLLFHYYDKDFNNEADTPDNFQSRRPNTSFCFLDIRSPGLGDTAMYLCATSRDQDSSELFFGEGSRLTVL.

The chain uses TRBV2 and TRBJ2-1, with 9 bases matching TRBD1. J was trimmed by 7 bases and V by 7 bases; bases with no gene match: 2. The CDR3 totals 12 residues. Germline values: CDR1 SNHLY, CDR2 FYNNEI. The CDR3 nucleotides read TGTGCCAGCAAGGGGACAGGGAATGAGCAGTTCTTC. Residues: CASKGTGNEQFF.

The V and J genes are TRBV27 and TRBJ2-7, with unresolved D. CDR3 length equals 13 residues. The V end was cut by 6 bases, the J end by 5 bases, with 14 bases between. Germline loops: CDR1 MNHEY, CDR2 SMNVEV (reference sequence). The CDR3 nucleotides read TGTGCCAGCAGGGAAGACCCGAGCGACGAGCAGTACTTC. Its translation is CASREDPSDEQYF.

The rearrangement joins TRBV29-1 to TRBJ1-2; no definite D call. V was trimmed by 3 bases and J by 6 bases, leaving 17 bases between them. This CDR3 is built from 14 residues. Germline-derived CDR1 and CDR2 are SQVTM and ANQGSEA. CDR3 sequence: CSVDPALYWDGYTF. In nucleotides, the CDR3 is TGCAGCGTTGACCCGGCACTCTATTGGGATGGCTACACCTTC.

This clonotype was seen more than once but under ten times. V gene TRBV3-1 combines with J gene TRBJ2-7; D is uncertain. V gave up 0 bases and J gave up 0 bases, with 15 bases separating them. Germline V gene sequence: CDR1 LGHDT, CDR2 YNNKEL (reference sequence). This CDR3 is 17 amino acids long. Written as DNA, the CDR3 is TGTGCCAGCAGCCAAGATCCGTTCTTGGATTCCTCCTACGAGCAGTACTTC. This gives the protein CASSQDPFLDSSYEQYF.

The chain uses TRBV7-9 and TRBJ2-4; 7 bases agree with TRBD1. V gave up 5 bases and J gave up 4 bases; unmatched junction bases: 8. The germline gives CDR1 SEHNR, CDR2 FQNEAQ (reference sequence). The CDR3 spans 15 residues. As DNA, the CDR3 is TGTGCCAGCAGCGGGACCGGGACAGATAAAAACATTCAGTACTTC. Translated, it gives CASSGTGTDKNIQYF.

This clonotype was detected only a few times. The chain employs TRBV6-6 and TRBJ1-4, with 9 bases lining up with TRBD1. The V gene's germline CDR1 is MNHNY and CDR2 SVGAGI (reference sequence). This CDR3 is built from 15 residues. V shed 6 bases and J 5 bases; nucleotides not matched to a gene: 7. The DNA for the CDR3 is TGTGCCAGCAGACTCCCCGGGACAGGGAATGAAAAACTGTTTTTT. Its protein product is CASRLPGTGNEKLFF.

CDR3 DNA: TGTGCCAGCAGTAACTTAAAGGACAGGCGCGGTCAGCCCCAGCATTTT. Protein product: CASSNLKDRRGQPQHF. The chain has TRBV27 and TRBJ1-5, with 7 nucleotides matching TRBD1. J gave up 6 bases and V 5 bases, and 13 bases lay outside the gene matches. Germline loops: CDR1 MNHEY, CDR2 SMNVEV (reference sequence). This CDR3 is built from 16 residues.

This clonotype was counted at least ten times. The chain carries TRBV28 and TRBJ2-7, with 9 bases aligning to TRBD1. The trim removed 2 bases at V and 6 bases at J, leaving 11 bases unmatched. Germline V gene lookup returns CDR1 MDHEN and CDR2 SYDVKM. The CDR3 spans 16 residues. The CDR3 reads CASSLVLGTGFGEQYF. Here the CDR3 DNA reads TGTGCCAGCAGTTTAGTACTTGGGACAGGGTTTGGCGAGCAGTACTTC.

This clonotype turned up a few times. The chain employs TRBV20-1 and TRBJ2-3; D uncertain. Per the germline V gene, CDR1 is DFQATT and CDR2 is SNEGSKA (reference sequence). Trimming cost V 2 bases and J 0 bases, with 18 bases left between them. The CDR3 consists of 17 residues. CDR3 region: CSARNPTAYLSTDTQYF. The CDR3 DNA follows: TGCAGTGCTAGAAACCCAACGGCCTACTTAAGCACAGATACGCAGTATTTT.

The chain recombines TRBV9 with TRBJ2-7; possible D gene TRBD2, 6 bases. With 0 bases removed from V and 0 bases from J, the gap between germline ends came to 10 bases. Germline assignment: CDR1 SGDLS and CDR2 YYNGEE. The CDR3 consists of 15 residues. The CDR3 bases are TGTGCCAGCAGCGTAGAACTAGCCCCCTCCTACGAGCAGTACTTC. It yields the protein CASSVELAPSYEQYF.

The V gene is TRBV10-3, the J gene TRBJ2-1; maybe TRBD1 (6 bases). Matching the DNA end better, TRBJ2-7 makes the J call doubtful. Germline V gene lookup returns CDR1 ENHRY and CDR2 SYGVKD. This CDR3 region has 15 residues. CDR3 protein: CAISESDRAYNEQYF. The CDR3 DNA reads TGTGCCATCAGTGAGTCGGACAGAGCCTACAATGAGCAGTACTTC.

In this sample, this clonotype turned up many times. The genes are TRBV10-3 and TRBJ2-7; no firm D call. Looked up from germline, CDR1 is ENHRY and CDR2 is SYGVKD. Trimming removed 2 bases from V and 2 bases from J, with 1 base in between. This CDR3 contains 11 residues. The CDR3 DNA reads TGTGCCATCAGTGAGGCCTACGAGCAGTACTTC. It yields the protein CAISEAYEQYF.

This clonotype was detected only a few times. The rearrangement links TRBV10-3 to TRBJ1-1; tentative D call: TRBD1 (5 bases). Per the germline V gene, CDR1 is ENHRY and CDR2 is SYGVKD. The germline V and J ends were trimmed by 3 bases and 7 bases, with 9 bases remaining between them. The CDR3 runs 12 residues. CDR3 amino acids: CAISEMGVEAFF. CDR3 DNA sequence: TGTGCCATCAGTGAAATGGGGGTTGAAGCTTTCTTT.

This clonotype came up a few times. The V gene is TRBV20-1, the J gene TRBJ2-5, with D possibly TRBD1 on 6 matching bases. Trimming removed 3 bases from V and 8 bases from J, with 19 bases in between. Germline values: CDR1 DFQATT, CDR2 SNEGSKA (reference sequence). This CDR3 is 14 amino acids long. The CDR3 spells CSASRLGAGRTQYF. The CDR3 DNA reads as TGCAGTGCTAGCAGATTGGGGGCAGGCCGAACCCAGTACTTC.

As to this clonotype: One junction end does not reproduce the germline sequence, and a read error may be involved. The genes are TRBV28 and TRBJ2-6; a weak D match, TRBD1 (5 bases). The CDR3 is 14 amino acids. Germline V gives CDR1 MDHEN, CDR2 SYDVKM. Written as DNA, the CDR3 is TGTGCCAGCAGTTTAGCCTCTGGGGCCGACGTCCTGACTTTC. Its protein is CASSLASGADVLTF.

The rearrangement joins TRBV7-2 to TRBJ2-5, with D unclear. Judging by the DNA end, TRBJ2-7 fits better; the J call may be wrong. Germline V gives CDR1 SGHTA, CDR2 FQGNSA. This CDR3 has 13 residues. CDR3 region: CASSLVPGDEQYF. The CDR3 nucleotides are TGTGCCAGCAGCTTAGTCCCTGGGGACGAGCAGTACTTC.